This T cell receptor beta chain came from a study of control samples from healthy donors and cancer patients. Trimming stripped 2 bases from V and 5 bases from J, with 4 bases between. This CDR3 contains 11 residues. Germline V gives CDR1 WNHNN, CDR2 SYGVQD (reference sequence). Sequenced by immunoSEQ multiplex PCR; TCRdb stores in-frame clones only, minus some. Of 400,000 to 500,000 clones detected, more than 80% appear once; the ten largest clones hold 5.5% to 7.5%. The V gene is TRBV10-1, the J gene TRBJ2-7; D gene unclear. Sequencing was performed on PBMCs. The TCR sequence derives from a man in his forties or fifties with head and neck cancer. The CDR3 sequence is CASSEEDEQYF. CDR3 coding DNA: TGCGCCAGCAGTGAGGAAGACGAGCAGTACTTC.